The next 30 T cell receptor beta chains were all read from a single sample in a study of blood T cell repertoires in COVID-19. Some clones are missing from TCRdb's copy, which holds only in-frame ones; the method was immunoSEQ multiplex PCR. There are more than 250,000 clones in the sample; 70% to 90% occur only once, and more than 0.95% lies in the top ten. The sequencing sample was made of PBMCs or T cells enriched from blood (not recorded which). The receptors here all came from a woman aged 40 to 49 with acute COVID-19.

This sequence joins TRBV14 and TRBJ2-7, with 7 bases lining up with TRBD2. This CDR3 spans 17 amino acids. Per germline, CDR1 SGHDN and CDR2 FVKESK. V lost 0 bases to trimming and J lost 4 bases; unmatched junction nucleotides: 12. This CDR3 reads CASSQDTREAVLYEQYF. CDR3 in DNA: TGTGCCAGCAGCCAAGATACCCGGGAGGCCGTTCTTTACGAGCAGTACTTC.

This clone was found once. CDR3 loop: CASSPTSQGNLYGYTF. The CDR3 bases are TGTGCCAGCTCACCAACGTCCCAGGGAAACCTCTATGGCTACACCTTC. This chain connects TRBV18 to TRBJ1-2; the D gene is possibly TRBD1 (5 bases). Germline V gene sequence: CDR1 KGHSH, CDR2 LQKENI. CDR3 length equals 16 residues. V shed 2 bases and J shed 4 bases, with 17 bases lying between them.

This clone was seen just once. The V call is TRBV6-2 or TRBV6-3, the J call TRBJ2-1; 8 bases align to TRBD2. The CDR3 length is 15 residues. V lost 5 bases to trimming and J lost 8 bases; unmatched junction nucleotides: 11. Germline-derived CDR1 and CDR2 are MNHEY and SVGEGT. The CDR3 loop reads CASSPASGGSHEQFF. CDR3 nucleotide sequence: TGTGCCAGCAGTCCGGCCAGCGGGGGATCCCATGAGCAGTTCTTC.

This clone showed up just once. The CDR3 loop is CASSIFDRSLISPLHF. The CDR3 DNA sequence: TGTGCCAGTAGTATATTCGACAGATCCTTAATTTCACCCCTCCACTTT. This chain links TRBV19 with TRBJ1-6; possibly TRBD1 for D (5 bases). The length of the CDR3 is 16 residues. Germline-derived CDR1 and CDR2 are LNHDA and SQIVND (reference sequence). Trimming took off 2 bases at V and 9 bases at J, with 17 bases between the two ends.

Details on this clone: The same CDR3 also results from other DNA sequences found in this sample. This chain links TRBV2 with TRBJ1-2; maybe TRBD1 (6 bases). V was pared by 6 bases and J by 4 bases, with 9 bases between. Germline CDR1 reads SNHLY; CDR2 reads FYNNEI. CDR3 size: 12 residues. The CDR3 nucleotides are TGTGCCAGCAGCGAGGACAGCTATGGCTACACCTTC. Protein product: CASSEDSYGYTF.

Details on this clone: Within the sample, other DNA sequences also encode this same CDR3. This chain joins TRBV5-1 and TRBJ2-7, with unresolved D. V was cut by 2 bases and J by 0 bases, with 9 bases left in between. Looked up from germline, CDR1 is SGHRS and CDR2 is YFSETQ. The CDR3 totals 14 residues. In DNA form, the CDR3 reads TGCGCCAGCAGCTTTGGCGGTGCCTCCTACGAGCAGTACTTC. Encoded protein: CASSFGGASYEQYF.

This sequence joins TRBV4-3 and TRBJ2-1; D unresolved. CDR1 is LGHNA and CDR2 is YSLEER in the germline V gene. V lost 3 bases, J lost 0 bases, and 9 bases lay in between. This CDR3 has 15 amino acids. CDR3 nucleotide sequence: TGCGCCAGCAGCCACGACTTGAGCTCCTACAATGAGCAGTTCTTC. Amino acids: CASSHDLSSYNEQFF.

This clone was detected once. The chain uses TRBV12-3 or TRBV12-4 and TRBJ1-2; D uncertain. The V end lost 3 bases, the J end lost 4 bases, and 9 bases lay between the germline ends. CDR3 size: 13 residues. DNA of the CDR3: TGTGCCAGCAGTTTCTCGGGTATCTATGGCTACACCTTC. The encoded protein is CASSFSGIYGYTF.

This clone was seen a single time. The chain combines TRBV30 with TRBJ1-1; 7 nucleotides match TRBD1. J gave up 1 base and V 2 bases, and 4 bases lay outside the gene matches. The V gene's germline CDR1 is GTSNPN and CDR2 SVGIG (reference sequence). The CDR3 has 14 residues. CDR3 in DNA: TGTGCCTGGAGTTTGACAGGGACGAACACTGAAGCTTTCTTT. Its protein is CAWSLTGTNTEAFF.

The genes are TRBV5-1 and TRBJ1-2, with a weak D call TRBD1 (6 bases). Trimming cost V 3 bases and J 3 bases, with 12 bases left between them. Germline V gene lookup returns CDR1 SGHRS and CDR2 YFSETQ. This CDR3 region has 14 residues. The CDR3 here is CASSSGQRDYGYTF. The CDR3 nucleotides read TGCGCCAGCAGCTCAGGACAGCGAGACTATGGCTACACCTTC.

The chain employs TRBV19 and TRBJ1-5, with a tentative D call TRBD1 (6 bases). The V gene lost 4 bases and the J gene lost 4 bases, with 8 bases spanning the gap. The germline V gene encodes CDR1 LNHDA and CDR2 SQIVND (reference sequence). The CDR3 is 13 residues long. CDR3 nucleotides: TGTGCCAGTAGTAGGGACAAAAATCAGCCCCAGCATTTT. Translated, it gives CASSRDKNQPQHF.

The chain has TRBV2 and TRBJ2-3; 7 positions agree with TRBD2. CDR3 size: 14 residues. Losses at the gene ends were 11 bases for V and 5 bases for J; bases not matched to a gene: 13. Germline V CDR1 and CDR2: SNHLY, FYNNEI. The CDR3 DNA reads TGTGCCTGCCTCGGGCGGGAGTACAAAGATACGCAGTATTTT. Residues: CACLGREYKDTQYF.

The rearrangement uses TRBV14 and TRBJ2-5; D perhaps matches TRBD2 (5 bases). The CDR3 runs to 15 residues. The germline CDR1 and CDR2 sequences are SGHDN and FVKESK. V shed 4 bases and J shed 2 bases, with 14 bases lying between them. CDR3 loop: CASSPRIGLQETQYF. CDR3 nucleotides: TGTGCCAGCAGCCCTCGAATAGGACTTCAAGAGACCCAGTACTTC.

The chain combines TRBV7-8 with TRBJ1-1; the D is unclear. V was trimmed by 0 bases and J by 1 base, leaving 9 bases between them. From germline, CDR1 is SGHVS and CDR2 FQNEAQ. The CDR3 extends over 15 amino acids. CDR3 nucleotide sequence: TGTGCCAGCAGCTTAGCGGGCCAAGGGAACACTGAAGCTTTCTTT. This gives the protein CASSLAGQGNTEAFF.

The rearrangement joins TRBV7-3 to TRBJ2-1, with 7 positions matching TRBD2. V lost 2 bases, J lost 4 bases, and 5 bases stayed unmatched. The CDR3 spans 15 residues. Germline V gene lookup returns CDR1 SGHTA and CDR2 FQGTGA. CDR3 amino acids: CASSLRAGSYNEQFF. The CDR3 DNA is TGTGCCAGCAGCTTACGAGCGGGATCTTACAATGAGCAGTTCTTC.

The rearrangement joins TRBV11-2 to TRBJ2-7; D may be TRBD1 (5 bases). The germline gives CDR1 SGHAT, CDR2 FQNNGV. CDR3 length: 14 amino acids. V was clipped by 8 bases and J by 3 bases, with 17 bases between them. The CDR3 sequence: CASAARWTNYEQYF. CDR3 nucleotides: TGTGCCAGCGCCGCCAGGTGGACAAACTACGAGCAGTACTTC.

Worth noting for this clone: Sequence at one end of the junction differs from germline and may be a read error. The CDR3 region is CASSSGTRNTGELFF. The CDR3 DNA sequence: TGTGCTAGCAGTTCCGGGACACGAAACACCGGGGAGCTGTTTTTT. This sequence joins TRBV7-7 and TRBJ2-2; a weak D match, TRBD1 (6 bases). The CDR3 is made up of 15 amino acids. Germline CDR1 is SSHAT and CDR2 is FNYEAQ (reference sequence).

A few counts support this clone. The V gene is TRBV5-6, the J gene TRBJ2-5; 7 positions agree with TRBD2. There are 13 residues in the CDR3. CDR1 SGHDT and CDR2 YYEEEE come from the germline V gene. V lost 0 bases and J lost 5; bases outside the gene matches: 1. The CDR3 DNA reads TGTGCCAGCAGCTTGGTCGGGGGGGAGACCCAGTACTTC. It specifies CASSLVGGETQYF.

The J gene is TRBJ2-1, the V gene TRBV28; 9 bases are shared with TRBD2. The CDR3 is made up of 16 amino acids. V gave up 6 bases and J gave up 6 bases; unmatched junction bases: 12. Germline values: CDR1 MDHEN, CDR2 SYDVKM. The CDR3, as DNA: TGTGCCAGCAGCCTAGGGACTAGCTCCAGGGGCAATGAGCAGTTCTTC. This sequence encodes CASSLGTSSRGNEQFF.

In this sample, this clone turned up once. The chain couples TRBV18 to TRBJ1-4, with D possibly being TRBD1 (5 bases). From germline, CDR1 is KGHSH and CDR2 LQKENI. V dropped 1 base and J dropped 3 bases, with 9 bases sitting between them. This CDR3 comprises 15 residues. The CDR3 protein is CASSPLGGANEKLFF. Here the CDR3 DNA reads TGTGCCAGCTCACCACTGGGAGGGGCTAATGAAAAACTGTTTTTT.

The rearrangement joins TRBV18 to TRBJ1-5; TRBD1 might be the D (5 bases). The CDR3 totals 15 residues. Germline CDR1 KGHSH, CDR2 LQKENI. Trimming cost V 5 bases and J 6 bases, with 17 bases left between them. The CDR3 here is CASSASAGEAQPQHF. For the CDR3, the DNA is TGTGCCAGCTCAGCCAGTGCGGGGGAGGCTCAGCCCCAGCATTTT.

This clone was seen a few times. This chain joins TRBV5-1 and TRBJ2-7, with TRBD1 matching 7 bases. This CDR3 is built from 15 residues. V gave up 4 bases and J gave up 0 bases; unmatched junction bases: 7. Per germline, CDR1 SGHRS and CDR2 YFSETQ. The CDR3, as DNA: TGCGCCAGCAGCCGGGGTCGACAGGGCTCCTACGAGCAGTACTTC. Amino acid sequence: CASSRGRQGSYEQYF.

This chain links TRBV25-1 with TRBJ2-2; 10 bases line up with TRBD2. Germline V lookup: CDR1 MGHDK, CDR2 SYGVNS. CDR3 size: 14 residues. Trimming at V came to 2 bases and at J to 6 bases, leaving 0 bases not matched to a gene. CDR3 amino acids: CASSELAGAGELFF. The CDR3, as DNA: TGTGCCAGCAGTGAACTAGCGGGGGCCGGGGAGCTGTTTTTT.

This chain joins TRBV28 and TRBJ2-3; TRBD2 matches 11 bases. There are 16 residues in the CDR3. CDR1 is MDHEN and CDR2 is SYDVKM in the germline V gene. V lost 5 bases to trimming and J lost 2 bases; unmatched junction nucleotides: 6. CDR3 sequence: CASSPNSGRATDTQYF. Here the CDR3 DNA reads TGTGCCAGCAGTCCCAATAGCGGGAGGGCCACAGATACGCAGTATTTT. Variable domain in full (rest from reference TRBV28 and TRBJ2-3): DVKVTQSSRYLVKRTGEKVFLECVQDMDHENMFWYRQDPGLGLRLIYFSYDVKMKEKGDIPEGYSVSREKKERFSLILESASTNQTSMYLCASSPNSGRATDTQYFGPGTRLTVL.

This clone is a singleton in its sample. The genes are TRBV11-3 and TRBJ2-3; possible D gene TRBD2, 7 bases. The CDR3 is 14 residues long. The germline CDR1 and CDR2 sequences are SGHNT and YENEEA. Trimming shortened V by 3 bases and J by 5 bases, and 12 bases separated the two germline ends. The CDR3 here is CASSLGGGQDTQYF. In DNA form, the CDR3 reads TGTGCCAGCAGCTTGGGCGGGGGCCAAGATACGCAGTATTTT.

The rearrangement uses TRBV7-8 and TRBJ1-5; D may be TRBD1 (5 bases). CDR1 is SGHVS, CDR2 FQNEAQ, per germline. The CDR3 covers 18 residues. V lost 1 base and J lost 0, with 16 bases in between. CDR3 coding DNA: TGTGCCAGCAGCTTAGGACCAGGGCCACTATATAGCAATCAGCCCCAGCATTTT. Protein product: CASSLGPGPLYSNQPQHF.

This clone was seen more than once but under ten times. The rearrangement uses TRBV5-5 and TRBJ1-5; no definite D call. The CDR3 sequence is 14 residues long. Germline CDR1 and CDR2: SGHKS and YYEKEE (reference sequence). Trimming stripped 4 bases from V and 3 bases from J, with 11 bases between. The CDR3 region has the DNA TGTGCCAGCAGCCTCCGGGTCCCCAATCAGCCCCAGCATTTT. Protein sequence: CASSLRVPNQPQHF. Variable domain in full (rest from reference TRBV5-5 and TRBJ1-5): DAGVTQSPTHLIKTRGQQVTLRCSPISGHKSVSWYQQVLGQGPQFIFQYYEKEERGRGNFPDRFSARQFPNYSSELNVNALLLGDSALYLCASSLRVPNQPQHFGDGTRLSIL.

The chain couples TRBV5-8 to TRBJ1-4, with D maybe TRBD1 (5 bases). The CDR3 extends over 13 amino acids. Germline CDR1 is SGHTS and CDR2 is YDEGEE. V lost 6 bases and J lost 14, with 20 bases in between. The CDR3 protein is CASTPWGDPGLFF. Here the CDR3 DNA reads TGTGCCAGCACGCCGTGGGGCGACCCGGGCCTGTTTTTT.

In DNA, the CDR3 is TGTGCCAGCAGTGAAACCGGGACAGCAGAAGAGACCCAGTACTTC. It encodes CASSETGTAEETQYF. The chain recombines TRBV28 with TRBJ2-5; 7 positions match TRBD1. The V gene's germline CDR1 is MDHEN and CDR2 SYDVKM. This CDR3 has 15 residues. J lost 3 bases, V lost 5 bases, and 9 bases had no gene match. Based on the CDR3 plus reference TRBV28 and TRBJ2-5, the full variable domain is DVKVTQSSRYLVKRTGEKVFLECVQDMDHENMFWYRQDPGLGLRLIYFSYDVKMKEKGDIPEGYSVSREKKERFSLILESASTNQTSMYLCASSETGTAEETQYFGPGTRLLVL.

The gene calls are TRBV3-1 (or the pseudogene TRBV3-2) and TRBJ2-1; D perhaps matches TRBD1 (6 bases). Germline CDR1 is LGHDT and CDR2 is YNNKEL (reference sequence). The CDR3 runs 15 residues. Trimming shortened V by 6 bases and J by 0 bases, and 12 bases separated the two germline ends. The CDR3 is CASSLRGGSYNEQFF. The DNA for the CDR3 is TGTGCCAGCAGTCTACGAGGGGGCTCCTACAATGAGCAGTTCTTC.